Presented here are 25 T cell receptor beta chains from one specimen sequenced in a study of OX40 agonist ivuxolimab in advanced cancers. Libraries were prepared by immunoSEQ multiplex PCR; TCRdb keeps only in-frame clonotypes and omits some of them. The sample shows about 79,000 clones, about 84% of them seen only once. The source material was CD4+ or CD8+ T cells sorted from blood, sampled in a trial of the OX40 agonist ivuxolimab. These receptors came from an adult with an advanced solid tumor such as melanoma, head and neck, liver or kidney cancer.

This clone was detected only once. The chain combines TRBV6-5 with TRBJ2-5, with D possibly TRBD2 on 5 matching bases. Germline V CDR1 and CDR2: MNHEY, SVGAGI. V was trimmed by 4 bases and J by 2 bases, leaving 17 bases between them. The CDR3 totals 16 residues. The CDR3 DNA follows: TGTGCCAGCAGTTCTCATAATGCGGGCCCACAAGAGACCCAGTACTTC. Translation gives CASSSHNAGPQETQYF.

The V gene is TRBV20-1, the J gene TRBJ2-1, with D perhaps TRBD1 (6 bases). Germline loops: CDR1 DFQATT, CDR2 SNEGSKA (reference sequence). The CDR3 extends over 11 amino acids. Deletions cut 3 bases from V and 7 bases from J, with 7 bases between. CDR3 sequence (DNA): TGCAGTGCTAGTCAGGGGAATGAGCAGTTCTTC. This encodes CSASQGNEQFF.

This rearrangement joins TRBV4-1 to TRBJ2-7, with TRBD2 matching 7 bases. The CDR3 sequence is 14 residues long. The V gene end was trimmed by 4 bases and the J gene end by 4 bases; junction bases not matched to a gene: 7. Germline CDR1 and CDR2: MGHRA and YSYEKL. CDR3 in DNA: TGCGCCAGCAGCCCTGGTAGGGAGGGGTACGAGCAGTACTTC. It specifies CASSPGREGYEQYF.

The chain links TRBV30 to TRBJ1-3; D remains unclear. The germline V and J ends were trimmed by 0 bases and 0 bases, with 6 bases remaining between them. Germline assignment: CDR1 GTSNPN and CDR2 SVGIG (reference sequence). The CDR3 runs to 14 residues. In DNA form, the CDR3 reads TGTGCCTGGAGTGTAGGATCCTCTGGAAACACCATATATTTT. This gives the protein CAWSVGSSGNTIYF.

The chain joins TRBV7-2 to TRBJ2-5, with D tentatively TRBD2 (6 bases). V was shortened by 1 base and J by 11 bases, with 11 bases between the two germline ends. This CDR3 is built from 12 residues. CDR1 is SGHTA and CDR2 is FQGNSA in the germline V gene. This CDR3 is CASSLVGGLQYF. The CDR3 coding sequence is TGTGCCAGCAGCTTAGTCGGGGGACTTCAGTACTTC.

This CDR3 reads CASSTEGWGNQPQHF. The CDR3 DNA reads TGTGCCAGCAGCACCGAAGGGTGGGGTAATCAGCCCCAGCATTTT. V is TRBV5-8 and J is TRBJ1-5, with D unclear. V gave up 4 bases and J gave up 4 bases, with 15 bases separating them. Germline V gives CDR1 SGHTS, CDR2 YDEGEE. This CDR3 has 15 amino acids. Full variable domain (rest looked up from reference TRBV5-8 and TRBJ1-5): EAGVTQSPTHLIKTRGQQATLRCSPISGHTSVYWYQQALGLGLQFLLWYDEGEERNRGNFPPRFSGRQFPNYSSELNVNALELEDSALYLCASSTEGWGNQPQHFGDGTRLSIL.

The rearrangement links TRBV28 to TRBJ1-6, with a possible D match to TRBD1 (5 bases). The germline gives CDR1 MDHEN, CDR2 SYDVKM. V shed 3 bases and J shed 6 bases, with 15 bases lying between them. The CDR3 runs 16 residues. This CDR3 is CASSLGGGAANSPLHF. As DNA, the CDR3 is TGTGCCAGCAGTTTGGGAGGAGGGGCGGCTAATTCACCCCTCCACTTT.

In this sample, this clone turned up a few times. The CDR3 coding sequence is TGTGCCAGCAGCGTAGCCGGCGGGACTAGCGGGAGGAATGAGCAGTTCTTC. As protein: CASSVAGGTSGRNEQFF. V is TRBV9 and J is TRBJ2-1; TRBD2 aligns across 15 bases. Germline CDR1 is SGDLS and CDR2 is YYNGEE. V was pared by 0 bases and J by 7 bases, with 5 bases of the junction left unmatched. The CDR3 extends over 17 amino acids.

This clone was seen a handful of times. The chain joins TRBV28 to TRBJ1-4; D is unresolved. There are 14 residues in the CDR3. Germline loops: CDR1 MDHEN, CDR2 SYDVKM. The germline V and J ends were trimmed by 6 bases and 13 bases, with 21 bases remaining between them. CDR3 residues: CASSPGLYNPLLFF. For the CDR3, the DNA is TGTGCCAGCAGCCCGGGCCTGTATAATCCCTTACTGTTTTTT.

The V and J genes are TRBV5-1 and TRBJ2-6; no firm D call. With 0 bases removed from V and 1 base from J, the gap between germline ends came to 2 bases. This CDR3 is built from 14 residues. Germline CDR1 and CDR2: SGHRS and YFSETQ. The CDR3 DNA is TGCGCCAGCAGCTTGGGTTCTGGGGCCAACGTCCTGACTTTC. It yields the protein CASSLGSGANVLTF.

The chain joins TRBV18 to TRBJ2-2, with a tentative D call TRBD1 (6 bases). The CDR3 length is 17 residues. CDR1 and CDR2 (germline): KGHSH, LQKENI. V was clipped by 6 bases and J by 0 bases, with 17 bases between them. CDR3 amino acids: CASSPNRVTSNTGELFF. The CDR3 DNA is TGTGCCAGCTCCCCAAACAGGGTTACATCGAACACCGGGGAGCTGTTTTTT.

The chain has TRBV19 and TRBJ1-5, with no clear D. V dropped 7 bases and J dropped 5 bases, with 18 bases sitting between them. CDR3 length equals 15 residues. CDR1 and CDR2 (germline): LNHDA, SQIVND (reference sequence). The CDR3, as DNA: TGTGCCAGTAACCGTAAAGGGCTCGTCGATCAGCCCCAGCATTTT. It codes for CASNRKGLVDQPQHF. Together with reference TRBV19 and TRBJ1-5, the CDR3 gives the full variable domain: DGGITQSPKYLFRKEGQNVTLSCEQNLNHDAMYWYRQDPGQGLRLIYYSQIVNDFQKGDIAEGYSVSREKKESFPLTVTSAQKNPTAFYLCASNRKGLVDQPQHFGDGTRLSIL.

This chain connects TRBV11-1 to TRBJ2-3; D not resolved. This CDR3 has 13 amino acids. With 2 bases removed from V and 2 bases from J, the gap between germline ends came to 5 bases. Germline lookup yields CDR1 SGHAT and CDR2 FQDESV (reference sequence). This CDR3 is CASSLTNTDTQYF. CDR3 in DNA: TGTGCCAGCAGCTTAACTAACACAGATACGCAGTATTTT.

This clone came up a few times. The chain couples TRBV30 to TRBJ1-6; D may be TRBD1 (5 bases). V dropped 3 bases and J dropped 9 bases, with 15 bases sitting between them. Germline V gene lookup returns CDR1 GTSNPN and CDR2 SVGIG (reference sequence). This CDR3 comprises 14 residues. DNA of the CDR3: TGTGCCTGGAGGGGGGGGACGGAGCGTTCACCCCTCCACTTT. It is translated as CAWRGGTERSPLHF.

Of note for this clone: This sample includes further DNA sequences coding for the same CDR3. The J gene is TRBJ2-5, the V gene TRBV7-9; D might be TRBD1 (6 bases). CDR3 length: 15 amino acids. In germline, CDR1 is SEHNR, CDR2 FQNEAQ (reference sequence). V shed 3 bases and J shed 1 base, with 12 bases lying between them. CDR3 protein: CASSLGQGTQETQYF. CDR3 nucleotides: TGTGCCAGCAGCTTGGGGCAGGGGACCCAAGAGACCCAGTACTTC.

The rearrangement links TRBV4-2 to TRBJ2-5; 12 bases are a match to TRBD2. Per germline, CDR1 LGHNA and CDR2 YNFKEQ. The CDR3 extends over 18 amino acids. J gave up 3 bases and V 0 bases, and 8 bases lay outside the gene matches. The CDR3 bases are TGTGCCAGCAGCCAAGAAGTCTGGGCTAGCGGGAGGGAAGAGACCCAGTACTTC. Encoded protein: CASSQEVWASGREETQYF.

The chain has TRBV6-5 and TRBJ2-6; no definite D call. Germline CDR1 is MNHEY and CDR2 is SVGAGI. This CDR3 has 14 residues. V dropped 6 bases and J dropped 0 bases, with 6 bases sitting between them. Here the CDR3 reads CASSRTSGANVLTF. CDR3 DNA sequence: TGTGCCAGCAGCAGGACCTCTGGGGCCAACGTCCTGACTTTC.

The chain combines TRBV5-6 with TRBJ1-2; D might be TRBD1 (5 bases). The germline CDR1 and CDR2 sequences are SGHDT and YYEEEE. This CDR3 is 16 amino acids long. The V end lost 7 bases, the J end lost 4 bases, and 23 bases lay between the germline ends. CDR3 in amino acids: CASGLLQSGEAYGYTF. The CDR3 region has the DNA TGTGCCAGCGGACTACTCCAATCGGGGGAGGCCTATGGCTACACCTTC.

The V and J genes are TRBV5-1 and TRBJ2-1; 8 bases align to TRBD2. J gave up 7 bases and V 10 bases, and 16 bases lay outside the gene matches. The CDR3 is made up of 15 amino acids. Germline lookup yields CDR1 SGHRS and CDR2 YFSETQ. This CDR3 reads CACRGIGGAGNEQFF. The CDR3 nucleotides read TGCGCCTGCCGAGGGATCGGGGGGGCAGGGAATGAGCAGTTCTTC.

This clone was recorded at least ten times. The chain carries TRBV7-8 and TRBJ2-1; D possibly matches TRBD1 or TRBD2 (5 bases each). CDR1 is SGHVS and CDR2 is FQNEAQ in the germline V gene. The ends were cut back, 6 bases at V and 8 bases at J, with 20 bases in the middle. This CDR3 has 15 amino acids. CDR3: CASRLSGRSVYEQFF. CDR3 bases: TGTGCCAGCAGATTATCGGGACGGAGTGTGTATGAGCAGTTCTTC.

This chain links TRBV9 with TRBJ2-1, with TRBD2 matching 10 bases. Trimming took 4 bases from V and 3 from J; bases not matched to a gene: 16. CDR1 and CDR2 from the germline V gene are SGDLS and YYNGEE. The CDR3 loop spans 19 amino acids. The CDR3 DNA reads as TGTGCCAGCAGCTCCCCGGGGCTAGCGGGGGAAGGTTTCTACAATGAGCAGTTCTTC. Translated: CASSSPGLAGEGFYNEQFF.

The gene calls are TRBV5-5 and TRBJ2-3; no firm D call. The CDR3 consists of 14 residues. The germline V and J ends were trimmed by 0 bases and 2 bases, with 7 bases remaining between them. Per germline, CDR1 SGHKS and CDR2 YYEKEE (reference sequence). The CDR3 sequence is CASSLDRVTDTQYF. As DNA, the CDR3 is TGTGCCAGCAGCTTGGATAGGGTCACAGATACGCAGTATTTT. Drawing the rest from reference TRBV5-5 and TRBJ2-3, the complete variable domain is DAGVTQSPTHLIKTRGQQVTLRCSPISGHKSVSWYQQVLGQGPQFIFQYYEKEERGRGNFPDRFSARQFPNYSSELNVNALLLGDSALYLCASSLDRVTDTQYFGPGTRLTVL.

This chain joins TRBV5-4 and TRBJ2-7; D remains ambiguous. V was trimmed by 0 bases and J by 3 bases, leaving 7 bases between them. Germline CDR1 reads SGHNT; CDR2 reads YYREEE (reference sequence). The CDR3 totals 13 residues. CDR3 in amino acids: CASSLDGIYEQYF. The DNA of the CDR3 is TGTGCCAGCAGCTTGGACGGTATCTACGAGCAGTACTTC.

The CDR3 loop reads CASSGTDSNQPQHF. The CDR3, as DNA: TGTGCCAGCAGCGGGACAGATAGCAATCAGCCCCAGCATTTT. The chain combines TRBV2 with TRBJ1-5, with 7 bases matching TRBD1. The CDR3 runs 14 residues. With V trimmed by 6 bases and J by 0 bases, 2 bases remained unmatched. Per the germline V gene, CDR1 is SNHLY and CDR2 is FYNNEI. Full variable domain (outside the CDR3, taken from reference TRBV2 and TRBJ1-5): EPEVTQTPSHQVTQMGQEVILRCVPISNHLYFYWYRQILGQKVEFLVSFYNNEISEKSEIFDDQFSVERPDGSNFTLKIRSTKLEDSAMYFCASSGTDSNQPQHFGDGTRLSIL.

The V call is TRBV7-8, the J call TRBJ2-5, with 10 bases fitting TRBD2. V shed 2 bases and J 0 bases; nucleotides not matched to a gene: 3. CDR1 is SGHVS, CDR2 FQNEAQ, per germline. This CDR3 spans 16 amino acids. CDR3 DNA sequence: TGTGCCAGCAGCTTACGAGCGGGAGGGAACCAAGAGACCCAGTACTTC. This encodes CASSLRAGGNQETQYF.